Presented here are 10 T cell receptor beta chains from one specimen sequenced in a study of T cell responses to AZD1222 COVID-19 vaccine. Assay used: immunoSEQ multiplex PCR; TCRdb lists only in-frame clones, some missing. The data show around 150,000 clones, with about 91% seen just once and roughly 2% held by the top ten. Here the sequenced sample was peripheral blood, taken on day 0 of AZD1222 vaccination. These TCRs come from an adult in good health.

The CDR3 loop is CASSESHGIKYNEQFF. The CDR3 region has the DNA TGTGCCAGCAGTGAATCGCACGGGATCAAATACAATGAGCAGTTCTTC. The chain carries TRBV25-1 and TRBJ2-1; D might be TRBD2 (5 bases). V lost 1 base, J lost 4 bases, and 14 bases lay in between. CDR1 is MGHDK and CDR2 is SYGVNS in the germline V gene. CDR3 size: 16 residues.

The chain uses TRBV28 and TRBJ1-1; D gene unclear. CDR3 size: 13 residues. CDR1 is MDHEN and CDR2 is SYDVKM in the germline V gene. CDR3 amino acids: CAAGSLTNTEAFF. The CDR3 DNA reads as TGTGCTGCGGGTAGTTTGACGAACACTGAAGCTTTCTTT.

The chain joins TRBV19 to TRBJ2-1; D not resolved. Trimming removed 3 bases from V and 4 bases from J, with 7 bases in between. This CDR3 contains 13 residues. The germline gives CDR1 LNHDA, CDR2 SQIVND (reference sequence). The CDR3 DNA reads TGTGCCAGTAGTATGATACTGTACAATGAGCAGTTCTTC. Protein product: CASSMILYNEQFF.

The J gene is TRBJ1-2, the V gene TRBV10-1, with TRBD1 matching over 7 bases. V dropped 3 bases and J dropped 2; count of bases not matched to a gene: 12. CDR3 size: 17 residues. CDR1 is WNHNN, CDR2 SYGVQD, per germline (reference sequence). CDR3 DNA: TGCGCCAGCAGTGACGTTCCAGGGGGAGGTATAAACTATGGCTACACCTTC. Translated, it gives CASSDVPGGGINYGYTF.

The chain links TRBV3-1 (or the pseudogene TRBV3-2) to TRBJ2-2; D is unclear. V lost 5 bases and J lost 5, with 6 bases in between. Germline assignment: CDR1 LGHDT and CDR2 YNNKEL (reference sequence). The CDR3 is 12 amino acids. The chain's CDR3 is CASSRVTGELFF. The CDR3, as DNA: TGTGCCAGCAGCAGAGTTACCGGGGAGCTGTTTTTT.

This clone was counted a few times. The chain combines TRBV3-1 (or the pseudogene TRBV3-2) with TRBJ2-3, with 7 bases aligning to TRBD2. In germline, CDR1 is LGHDT, CDR2 YNNKEL (reference sequence). V was pared by 4 bases and J by 0 bases, with 4 bases of the junction left unmatched. The CDR3 spans 15 residues. The chain's CDR3 is CASSPPGLSTDTQYF. CDR3 DNA sequence: TGTGCCAGCAGCCCCCCGGGACTAAGCACAGATACGCAGTATTTT.

The CDR3 sequence: CASSQDGQGNYNSPLHF. The CDR3 coding sequence is TGCGCCAGCAGCCAAGACGGACAGGGAAACTATAATTCACCCCTCCACTTT. This chain connects TRBV4-3 to TRBJ1-6; TRBD1 matches at 8 bases. Germline CDR1 reads LGHNA; CDR2 reads YSLEER. This CDR3 is built from 17 residues. Losses at the gene ends were 0 bases for V and 3 bases for J; bases not matched to a gene: 4.

This rearrangement joins TRBV7-8 to TRBJ2-1, with a weak D call TRBD2 (5 bases). The V and J ends lost 1 base and 10 bases respectively, with 11 bases between them. The CDR3 loop spans 13 amino acids. Germline V CDR1 and CDR2: SGHVS, FQNEAQ. This CDR3 reads CASSLGELREQFF. CDR3 nucleotide sequence: TGTGCCAGCAGCTTAGGGGAGCTCCGGGAGCAGTTCTTC.

The chain employs TRBV9 and TRBJ2-3; 7 bases agree with TRBD2. Germline V lookup: CDR1 SGDLS, CDR2 YYNGEE. With 1 base clipped from V and 5 bases from J, the junction kept 4 bases outside the gene matches. The CDR3 spans 14 residues. For the CDR3, the DNA is TGTGCCAGCAGCGTAAGCGGGAAGCTAGATACGCAGTATTTT. Its protein product is CASSVSGKLDTQYF.

The chain recombines TRBV30 with TRBJ1-5; no definite D call. V was clipped by 0 bases and J by 0 bases, with 6 bases between them. The length of the CDR3 is 14 residues. Germline V lookup: CDR1 GTSNPN, CDR2 SVGIG (reference sequence). CDR3 amino acids: CAWSVRVSNQPQHF. CDR3 sequence (DNA): TGTGCCTGGAGTGTAAGGGTTAGCAATCAGCCCCAGCATTTT.